This section outlines one TCR beta chain sequence together with its context. The data derive from a study of human T cells and chemical hapten exposure. TCRdb called the RACE reads again in MiXCR, with one record for every CDR3 protein. The table records roughly 81,000 distinct CDR3 sequences, 8.5% of them present only once. Time point: pre-sensitization, week 0. Noted treatment: therapeutic diphenylcyclopropenone sensitization with weekly scalp DPC. The sequencing here drew on whole blood, taken in connection with sensitization to the hapten diphenylcyclopropenone (DPC). The clonotype was recovered from a middle-aged man with alopecia areata. Some clones in this sample may be carry-over from other donors' samples.

Here the CDR3 DNA reads TGTGCCAGTAGTATTGTGGGAGGATCCTACGAGCAGTACTTC. Protein product: CASSIVGGSYEQYF. The chain joins TRBV19 to TRBJ2-7, with a possible D match to TRBD2 (6 bases). This CDR3 comprises 14 residues. Germline V gene sequence: CDR1 LNHDA, CDR2 SQIVND (reference sequence). The ends were cut back, 3 bases at V and 1 base at J, with 10 bases in the middle.